The count of the clone carrying this TCR beta chain is one. This sample is drawn from a study of blood T cell repertoires in COVID-19. Study details: Both acute and convalescent COVID-19 samples were obtained from the United States, Italy and Spain.

The junction had 2 bases not matched to a gene; V was cut back by 4 bases and J by 5 bases. Germline V gene sequence: CDR1 KGHSH, CDR2 LQKENI. The CDR3 length is 15 residues. This table comes from immunoSEQ multiplex PCR, and its TCRdb copy is limited to in-frame clones, with some not included. The sample includes about 200,000 clones, around four fifths of them seen just once. The sequenced sample was peripheral blood. The TCR sequence derives from a human donor in a cohort sampled during active COVID-19. The chain employs TRBV18 and TRBJ2-1; 13 nucleotides align to TRBD2. The CDR3 bases are TGTGCCAGCTCACTGGGACTAGCGGGAAACAATGAGCAGTTCTTC. Protein: CASSLGLAGNNEQFF.